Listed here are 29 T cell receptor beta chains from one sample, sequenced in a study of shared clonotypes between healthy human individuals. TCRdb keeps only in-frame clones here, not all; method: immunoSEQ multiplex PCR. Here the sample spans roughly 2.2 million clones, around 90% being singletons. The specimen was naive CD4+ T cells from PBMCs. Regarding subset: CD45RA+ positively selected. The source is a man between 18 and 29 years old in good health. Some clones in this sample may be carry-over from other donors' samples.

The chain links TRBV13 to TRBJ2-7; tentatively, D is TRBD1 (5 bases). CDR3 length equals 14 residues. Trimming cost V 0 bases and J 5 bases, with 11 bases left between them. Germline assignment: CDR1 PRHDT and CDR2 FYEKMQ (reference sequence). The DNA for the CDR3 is TGTGCCAGCAGCTTAGGCAGGGTTTCGGACGAGCAGTACTTC. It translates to CASSLGRVSDEQYF.

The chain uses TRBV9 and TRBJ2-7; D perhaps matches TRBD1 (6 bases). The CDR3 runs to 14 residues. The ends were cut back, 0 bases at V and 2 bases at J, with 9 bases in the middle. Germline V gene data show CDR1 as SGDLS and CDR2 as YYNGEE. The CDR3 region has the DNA TGTGCCAGCAGCGTAGAGGGGGACACCTACGAGCAGTACTTC. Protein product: CASSVEGDTYEQYF.

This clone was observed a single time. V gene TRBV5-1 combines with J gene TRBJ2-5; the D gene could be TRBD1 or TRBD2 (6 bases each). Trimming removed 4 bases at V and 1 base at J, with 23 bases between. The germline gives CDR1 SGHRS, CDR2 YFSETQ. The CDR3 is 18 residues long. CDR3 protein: CASSPGGMEGGFQETQYF. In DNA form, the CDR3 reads TGCGCCAGCAGCCCTGGTGGGATGGAGGGGGGTTTCCAAGAGACCCAGTACTTC.

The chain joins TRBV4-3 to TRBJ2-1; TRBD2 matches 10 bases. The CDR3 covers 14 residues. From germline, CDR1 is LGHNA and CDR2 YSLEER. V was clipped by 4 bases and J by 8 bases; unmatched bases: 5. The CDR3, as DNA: TGCGCCAGCAGCCTAACTAGCGGGACCGATGAGCAGTTCTTC. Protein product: CASSLTSGTDEQFF.

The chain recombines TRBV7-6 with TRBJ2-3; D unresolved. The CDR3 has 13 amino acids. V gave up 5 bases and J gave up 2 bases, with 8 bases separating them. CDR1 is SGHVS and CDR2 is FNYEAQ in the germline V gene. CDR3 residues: CASSIGDTDTQYF. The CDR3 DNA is TGTGCCAGCAGCATCGGCGACACAGATACGCAGTATTTT.

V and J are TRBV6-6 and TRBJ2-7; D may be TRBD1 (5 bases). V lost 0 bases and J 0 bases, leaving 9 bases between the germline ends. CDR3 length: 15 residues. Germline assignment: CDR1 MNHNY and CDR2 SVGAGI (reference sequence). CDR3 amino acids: CASSYSRQGSYEQYF. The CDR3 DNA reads TGTGCCAGCAGTTACTCGCGGCAGGGCTCCTACGAGCAGTACTTC.

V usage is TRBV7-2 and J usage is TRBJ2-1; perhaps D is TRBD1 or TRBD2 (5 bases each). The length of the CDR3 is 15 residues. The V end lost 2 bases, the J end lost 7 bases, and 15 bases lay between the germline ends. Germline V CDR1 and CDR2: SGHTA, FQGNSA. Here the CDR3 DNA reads TGTGCCAGCAGCTTACTTGGGAGTAAGGGGAATGAGCAGTTCTTC. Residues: CASSLLGSKGNEQFF.

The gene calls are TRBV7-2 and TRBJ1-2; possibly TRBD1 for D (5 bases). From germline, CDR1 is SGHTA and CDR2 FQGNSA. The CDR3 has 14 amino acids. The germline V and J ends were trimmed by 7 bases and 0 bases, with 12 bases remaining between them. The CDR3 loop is CASTRDRANYGYTF. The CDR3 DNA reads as TGTGCCAGCACCCGGGACCGAGCTAACTATGGCTACACCTTC.

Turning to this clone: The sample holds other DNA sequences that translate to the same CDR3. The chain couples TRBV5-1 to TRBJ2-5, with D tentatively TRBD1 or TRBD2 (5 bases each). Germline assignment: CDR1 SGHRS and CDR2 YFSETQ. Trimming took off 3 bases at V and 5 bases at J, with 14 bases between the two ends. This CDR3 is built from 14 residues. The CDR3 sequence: CASSSGTPKETQYF. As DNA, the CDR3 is TGCGCCAGCAGCTCCGGGACCCCGAAGGAGACCCAGTACTTC.

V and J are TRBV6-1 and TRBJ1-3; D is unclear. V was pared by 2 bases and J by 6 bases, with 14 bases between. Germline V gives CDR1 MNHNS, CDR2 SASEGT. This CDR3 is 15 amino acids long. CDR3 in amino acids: CASSELAWSPNTIYF. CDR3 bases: TGTGCCAGCAGTGAACTGGCCTGGAGCCCAAACACCATATATTTT.

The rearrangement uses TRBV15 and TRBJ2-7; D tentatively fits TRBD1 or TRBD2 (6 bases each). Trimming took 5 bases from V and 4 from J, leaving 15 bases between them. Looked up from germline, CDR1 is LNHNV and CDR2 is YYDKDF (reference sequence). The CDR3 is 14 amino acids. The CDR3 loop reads CATSEGGPAYEQYF. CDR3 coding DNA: TGTGCCACCAGCGAGGGGGGTCCCGCGTACGAGCAGTACTTC. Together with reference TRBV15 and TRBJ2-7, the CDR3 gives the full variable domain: DAMVIQNPRYQVTQFGKPVTLSCSQTLNHNVMYWYQQKSSQAPKLLFHYYDKDFNNEADTPDNFQSRRPNTSFCFLDIRSPGLGDTAMYLCATSEGGPAYEQYFGPGTRLTVT.

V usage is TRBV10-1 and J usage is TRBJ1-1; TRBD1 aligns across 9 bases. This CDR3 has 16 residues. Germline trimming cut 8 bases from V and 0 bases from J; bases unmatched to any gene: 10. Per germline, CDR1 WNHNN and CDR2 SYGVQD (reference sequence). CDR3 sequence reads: CASPGQGPSMNTEAFF. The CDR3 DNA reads TGCGCCAGCCCGGGACAGGGCCCATCTATGAACACTGAAGCTTTCTTT.

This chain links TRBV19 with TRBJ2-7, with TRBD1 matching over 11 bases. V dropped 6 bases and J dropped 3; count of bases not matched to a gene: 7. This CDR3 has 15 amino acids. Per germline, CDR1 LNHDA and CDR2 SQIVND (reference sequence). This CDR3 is CASSVGGQGVYEQYF. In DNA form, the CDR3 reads TGTGCCAGTAGCGTCGGGGGACAGGGGGTCTACGAGCAGTACTTC.

This chain's CDR3 is CASSFSGGRSSYEQYF. The CDR3 nucleotides read TGTGCCAGCAGCTTTTCCGGCGGGAGATCCTCCTACGAGCAGTACTTC. This chain joins TRBV7-2 and TRBJ2-7, with 7 bases fitting TRBD2. The germline V gene has CDR1 SGHTA and CDR2 FQGNSA. V dropped 3 bases and J dropped 0; count of bases not matched to a gene: 8. This CDR3 comprises 16 residues. The full variable domain, its missing parts supplied by reference TRBV7-2 and TRBJ2-7, is GAGVSQSPSNKVTEKGKDVELRCDPISGHTALYWYRQSLGQGLEFLIYFQGNSAPDKSGLPSDRFSAERTGGSVSTLTIQRTQQEDSAVYLCASSFSGGRSSYEQYFGPGTRLTVT.

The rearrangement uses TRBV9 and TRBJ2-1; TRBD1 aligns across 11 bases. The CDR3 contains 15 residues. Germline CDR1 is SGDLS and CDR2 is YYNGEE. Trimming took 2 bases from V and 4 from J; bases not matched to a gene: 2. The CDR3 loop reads CASSVGQGVYNEQFF. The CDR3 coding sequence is TGTGCCAGCAGCGTGGGACAGGGGGTTTACAATGAGCAGTTCTTC.

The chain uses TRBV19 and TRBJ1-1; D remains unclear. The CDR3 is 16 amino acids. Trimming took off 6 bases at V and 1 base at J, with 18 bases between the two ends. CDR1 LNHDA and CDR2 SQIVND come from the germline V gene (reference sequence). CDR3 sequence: CASSKSRAGKNTEAFF. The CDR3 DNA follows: TGTGCCAGTAGCAAATCTCGGGCAGGAAAGAACACTGAAGCTTTCTTT.

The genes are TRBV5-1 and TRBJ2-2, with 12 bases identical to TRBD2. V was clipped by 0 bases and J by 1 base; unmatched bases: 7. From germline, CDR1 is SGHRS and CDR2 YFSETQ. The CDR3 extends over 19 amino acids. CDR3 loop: CASSLGRTSGTLNTGELFF. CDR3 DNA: TGCGCCAGCAGCTTGGGCCGGACTAGCGGGACTCTGAACACCGGGGAGCTGTTTTTT.

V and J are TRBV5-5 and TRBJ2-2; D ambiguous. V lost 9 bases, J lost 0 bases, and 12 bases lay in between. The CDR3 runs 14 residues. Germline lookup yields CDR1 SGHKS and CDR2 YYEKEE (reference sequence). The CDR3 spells CATERTTNTGELFF. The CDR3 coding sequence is TGTGCCACCGAGCGAACTACGAACACCGGGGAGCTGTTTTTT.

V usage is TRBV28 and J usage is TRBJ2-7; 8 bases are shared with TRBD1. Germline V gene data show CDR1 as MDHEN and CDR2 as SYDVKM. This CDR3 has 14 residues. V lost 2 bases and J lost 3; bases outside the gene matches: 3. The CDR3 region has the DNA TGTGCCAGCAGTTTAAGGGACAGGATCTACGAGCAGTACTTC. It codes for CASSLRDRIYEQYF.

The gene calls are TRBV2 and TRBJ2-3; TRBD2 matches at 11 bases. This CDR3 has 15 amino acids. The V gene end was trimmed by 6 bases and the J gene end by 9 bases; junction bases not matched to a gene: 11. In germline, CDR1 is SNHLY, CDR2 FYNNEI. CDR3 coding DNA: TGTGCCAGCAGAAATAGCGGGAGGGCCGAGAAGACGCAGTATTTT. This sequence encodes CASRNSGRAEKTQYF.

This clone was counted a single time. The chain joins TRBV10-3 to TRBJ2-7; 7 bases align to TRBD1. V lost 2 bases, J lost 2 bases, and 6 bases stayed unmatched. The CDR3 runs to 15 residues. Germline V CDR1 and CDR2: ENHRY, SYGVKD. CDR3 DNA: TGTGCCATCAGTGAGACAGGGGTTACTACCTACGAGCAGTACTTC. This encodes CAISETGVTTYEQYF.

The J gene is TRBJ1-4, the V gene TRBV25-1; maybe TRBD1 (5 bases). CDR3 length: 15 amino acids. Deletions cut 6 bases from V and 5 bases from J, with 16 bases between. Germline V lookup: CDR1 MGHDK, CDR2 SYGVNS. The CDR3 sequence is CASSPREGGNEKLFF. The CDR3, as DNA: TGTGCCAGCAGCCCCAGGGAGGGCGGGAATGAAAAACTGTTTTTT.

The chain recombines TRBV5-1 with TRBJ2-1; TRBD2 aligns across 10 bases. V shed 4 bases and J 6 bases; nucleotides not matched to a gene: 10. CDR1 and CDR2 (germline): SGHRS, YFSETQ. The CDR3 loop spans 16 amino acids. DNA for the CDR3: TGCGCCAGCAGCCAAAATGGGCTAGCGGGAGTCAATGAGCAGTTCTTC. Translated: CASSQNGLAGVNEQFF.

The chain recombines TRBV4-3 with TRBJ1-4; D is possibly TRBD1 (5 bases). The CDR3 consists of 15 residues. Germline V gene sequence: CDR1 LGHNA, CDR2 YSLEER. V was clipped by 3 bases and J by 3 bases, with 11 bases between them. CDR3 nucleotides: TGCGCCAGCAGCCAGGCCATACAGGCTAATGAAAAACTGTTTTTT. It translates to CASSQAIQANEKLFF.

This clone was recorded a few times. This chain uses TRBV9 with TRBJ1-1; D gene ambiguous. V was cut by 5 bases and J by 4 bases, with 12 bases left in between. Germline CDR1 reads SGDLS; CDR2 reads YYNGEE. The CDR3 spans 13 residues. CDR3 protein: CASSPMRGTEAFF. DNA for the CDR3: TGTGCCAGCAGTCCAATGCGGGGCACTGAAGCTTTCTTT.

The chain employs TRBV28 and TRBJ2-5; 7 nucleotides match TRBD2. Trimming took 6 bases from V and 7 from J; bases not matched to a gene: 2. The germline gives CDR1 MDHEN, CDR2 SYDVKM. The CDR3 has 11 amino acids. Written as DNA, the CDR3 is TGTGCCAGCAGCCCTAGCGGGACCCAGTACTTC. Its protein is CASSPSGTQYF.

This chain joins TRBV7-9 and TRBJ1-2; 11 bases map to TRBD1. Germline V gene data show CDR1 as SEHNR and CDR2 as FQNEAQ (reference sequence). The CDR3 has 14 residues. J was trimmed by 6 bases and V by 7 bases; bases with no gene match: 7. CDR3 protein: CASNKGGQGDGYTF. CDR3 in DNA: TGTGCCAGCAACAAAGGGGGACAGGGGGATGGCTACACCTTC.

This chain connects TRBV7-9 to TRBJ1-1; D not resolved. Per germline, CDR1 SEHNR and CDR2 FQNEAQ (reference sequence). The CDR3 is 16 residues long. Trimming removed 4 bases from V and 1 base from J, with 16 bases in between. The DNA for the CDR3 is TGTGCCAGCAGCTCAATATCAGGACGGAAGAACACTGAAGCTTTCTTT. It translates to CASSSISGRKNTEAFF.

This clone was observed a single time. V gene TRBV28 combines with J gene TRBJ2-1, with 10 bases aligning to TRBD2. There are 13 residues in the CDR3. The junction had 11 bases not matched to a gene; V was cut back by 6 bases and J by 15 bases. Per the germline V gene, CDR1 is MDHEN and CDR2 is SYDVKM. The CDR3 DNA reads TGTGCCAGCAGCTATCCCCCGGGACTAGCGTGGTTCTTC. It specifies CASSYPPGLAWFF.